Presented here are 27 T cell receptor beta chains from one specimen sequenced in a study of monozygotic twins with inflammatory bowel disease. TCRdb re-called the 5' RACE reads and catalogs CDR3 proteins one per entry, DNA excluded. This listing includes roughly 330,000 distinct CDR3 sequences. Sequenced material: blood. These receptors originate from a human donor with ulcerative colitis or Crohn's disease, or a healthy co-twin of an affected twin (not recorded which).

The CDR3 spells CASSDVNFGGGEQFF. The chain uses TRBV2 and TRBJ2-1; TCRdb's D call, TRBD2, is unchecked because there is no DNA. The germline gives CDR1 SNHLY, CDR2 FYNNEI. The CDR3 runs to 15 residues.

The chain has TRBV7-9 and TRBJ2-3; the TCRdb D gene call, TRBD1, has no DNA to confirm it. In germline, CDR1 is SEHNR, CDR2 FQNEAQ (reference sequence). The CDR3 is 13 amino acids. The CDR3 is CALQGTHTDTQYF.

This chain uses TRBV20-1 with TRBJ2-7. The CDR3 spans 17 residues. Germline CDR1 reads DFQATT; CDR2 reads SNEGSKA (reference sequence). CDR3 protein: CSARAGIQRLLSYEQYF.

This chain joins TRBV4-3 and TRBJ1-3; TCRdb selects TRBD1, and the lack of DNA leaves this call unchecked. Germline lookup yields CDR1 LGHNA and CDR2 YSLEER. The CDR3 has 15 amino acids. The CDR3: CASSLLTGTGNTIYF.

The V call is TRBV20-1, the J call TRBJ1-5; TCRdb's D call of TRBD1 is untestable without DNA. Germline loops: CDR1 DFQATT, CDR2 SNEGSKA (reference sequence). CDR3 length: 16 amino acids. The CDR3 loop is CSASGQQGKRNQPQHF.

The rearrangement links TRBV10-3 to TRBJ2-1. CDR1 and CDR2 from the germline V gene are ENHRY and SYGVKD. There are 13 residues in the CDR3. This chain's CDR3 is CAISVSSYNEQFF.

This chain joins TRBV10-3 and TRBJ1-2; TCRdb returns TRBD1, unconfirmable since there is no DNA. The CDR3 has 15 amino acids. CDR1 ENHRY and CDR2 SYGVKD come from the germline V gene. The CDR3 sequence is CAISESQEYVYGYTF.

The rearrangement joins TRBV10-1 to TRBJ2-1. Germline V CDR1 and CDR2: WNHNN, SYGVQD (reference sequence). CDR3 length: 13 residues. CDR3 amino acids: CASSEYPASEQFF.

The rearrangement uses TRBV29-1 and TRBJ2-4; TCRdb designates TRBD1, a call that cannot be tested without DNA. From germline, CDR1 is SQVTM and CDR2 ANQGSEA. There are 14 residues in the CDR3. Here the CDR3 reads CSGSTGDVVNIQYF.

The V gene is TRBV21-1, the J gene TRBJ2-3; TCRdb's D call, TRBD1, is unchecked because there is no DNA. TRBV21-1 corresponds to a pseudogene. The CDR3 runs 15 residues. The CDR3 loop is CASSQGVGGIDTQYF.

The J gene is TRBJ1-5, the V gene TRBV5-1; TCRdb designates TRBD1, a call that cannot be tested without DNA. The CDR3 totals 17 residues. Germline CDR1 is SGHRS and CDR2 is YFSETQ. The CDR3 sequence: CASSLGQNSDSNQPQHF.

The rearrangement joins TRBV5-1 to TRBJ2-1; checking the TCRdb D call of TRBD1 is not possible without DNA. Germline loops: CDR1 SGHRS, CDR2 YFSETQ. The CDR3 totals 18 residues. CDR3 sequence reads: CASSLAGVPSSSYNEQFF.

The gene calls are TRBV5-1 and TRBJ2-7; checking the TCRdb D call of TRBD1 is not possible without DNA. Looked up from germline, CDR1 is SGHRS and CDR2 is YFSETQ. The CDR3 has 14 residues. The CDR3 reads CASSLEPPIAEQYF.

This chain uses TRBV4-1 with TRBJ1-2; TCRdb calls TRBD1, which cannot be checked without DNA. The CDR3 covers 15 residues. Germline V gives CDR1 MGHRA, CDR2 YSYEKL. CDR3 region: CASSQDTGSPYGYTF.

The rearrangement joins TRBV10-3 to TRBJ1-3. In germline, CDR1 is ENHRY, CDR2 SYGVKD. CDR3 length: 18 residues. CDR3 residues: CAISESKRASHSGNTIYF.

V and J are TRBV6-2 or TRBV6-3 and TRBJ2-2; TCRdb designates TRBD1, a call that cannot be tested without DNA. Germline CDR1 is MNHEY and CDR2 is SVGEGT. The CDR3 sequence is 21 residues long. The CDR3 region is CASSTPLRPFSTGAKTGELFF.

This chain connects TRBV12-3 or TRBV12-4 to TRBJ2-3. The CDR3 runs 14 residues. The CDR3 loop is CASSLRDRTDTQYF.

The J gene is TRBJ2-1, the V gene TRBV19; TCRdb names TRBD2, which stays unverified in the absence of DNA. There are 16 residues in the CDR3. Germline V gene lookup returns CDR1 LNHDA and CDR2 SQIVND (reference sequence). The CDR3 loop is CASSPEERVAYNEQFF.

The chain combines TRBV20-1 with TRBJ2-7; the TCRdb call, TRBD2, lacks DNA for checking. The germline gives CDR1 DFQATT, CDR2 SNEGSKA (reference sequence). CDR3 length: 14 amino acids. The chain's CDR3 is CSAVDRVLAYEQYF.

The V and J genes are TRBV6-2 or TRBV6-3 and TRBJ2-1; the TCRdb D gene call, TRBD1, has no DNA to confirm it. CDR3 size: 14 residues. The germline V gene has CDR1 MNHEY and CDR2 SVGEGT. CDR3: CASSRDRVVLVEFF.

The chain couples TRBV28 to TRBJ1-5; TCRdb indicates TRBD1, and absent DNA this call remains unverified. Germline V lookup: CDR1 MDHEN, CDR2 SYDVKM. The CDR3 runs to 14 residues. The CDR3 spells CASSFAPDRQPQHF.

The chain uses TRBV7-2 and TRBJ2-7; TCRdb returns TRBD1, unconfirmable since there is no DNA. This CDR3 comprises 15 residues. Germline-derived CDR1 and CDR2 are SGHTA and FQGNSA. The chain's CDR3 is CASSLGSSGGYELYF.

The chain has TRBV28 and TRBJ1-5. Germline V CDR1 and CDR2: MDHEN, SYDVKM. This CDR3 has 13 amino acids. The CDR3: CASSPAGSQPQHF.

The V call is TRBV5-1, the J call TRBJ2-6. Germline CDR1 and CDR2: SGHRS and YFSETQ. This CDR3 region has 14 residues. CDR3: CASTSVAGANVLTF.

The J gene is TRBJ1-1, the V gene TRBV27. The CDR3 extends over 14 amino acids. Germline values: CDR1 MNHEY, CDR2 SMNVEV (reference sequence). CDR3 region: CASSLRGASTEAFF.

The CDR3 protein is CASSGPGHQPQHF. This chain uses TRBV28 with TRBJ1-5; TCRdb gives TRBD1 as the D gene, but with no DNA this cannot be confirmed. The germline V gene encodes CDR1 MDHEN and CDR2 SYDVKM. The CDR3 runs 13 residues.

The chain has TRBV28 and TRBJ1-4. The germline gives CDR1 MDHEN, CDR2 SYDVKM. This CDR3 is 13 amino acids long. CDR3 in amino acids: CASSFWVREKLFF.